This TCR beta chain was documented in a study of blood T cell repertoires in COVID-19. Per the study methods: Amplification with reference gene primers provided the estimates of nucleated cell counts. Only in-frame clones appear in the TCRdb table, and some are missing; sequencing was by immunoSEQ multiplex PCR. V, J and clone size reflect that table, while D and trimming were determined from the DNA. The sample lists about 440,000 clones, around nine tenths occurring once. Living in under 30 US areas, the participants were between about 18 and 95 years of age. In assigning cohorts, the study relied on participant-reported clinical history. The CDR3 spans 15 residues. Germline CDR1 reads SEHNR; CDR2 reads FQNEAQ (reference sequence). V lost 6 bases and J lost 0; bases outside the gene matches: 7.

This receptor was taken from a woman in her late teens or twenties with acute COVID-19. The V gene is TRBV7-9, the J gene TRBJ2-7, with TRBD1 matching 8 bases. The sequencing input was PBMCs or T cells enriched from blood (not recorded which). The CDR3 region is CASSQGQGSSYEQYF. CDR3 DNA sequence: TGTGCCAGCAGTCAAGGACAGGGAAGCTCCTACGAGCAGTACTTC.